What follows is one T cell receptor beta chain and its context. Antigen specificity is unknown. The sample originates from a study of cytomegalovirus exposure and HLA in healthy donors. Findings of the study overall: The authors reported that TCR beta sequences could predict HLA-A and HLA-B alleles. These predictions were accurate for most subjects in the first cohort. The authors listed over 150 TCR beta chains as cytomegalovirus-associated. Associated with HLA alleles at 0.05 false discovery rate in a later analysis were 17,000 or so TCR beta sequences.

The CDR3 loop spans 16 amino acids. The germline CDR1 and CDR2 sequences are MNHNS and SASEGT. The V segment lost 3 bases and the J segment 7 bases; nucleotides outside the gene matches: 8. Amplification used 60 Vbeta primers and 13 Jbeta primers. Clones were read by immunoSEQ multiplex PCR, and TCRdb kept only the in-frame ones, dropping some. The repertoire holds 130,000 or so clones, with roughly 80% as singletons. This sequence originates from a woman aged 40 to 49 in good health and CMV-seropositive. Sequencing was performed on PBMCs. This sequence joins TRBV6-1 and TRBJ2-1, with TRBD2 matching 11 bases. Written as DNA, the CDR3 is TGTGCCAGCAGTGAGTCGATAGCGGGGGGGTTAAATGAGCAGTTCTTC. This encodes CASSESIAGGLNEQFF.